A selection of T cell receptor beta chains follows, all from one sample in a study of cytomegalovirus exposure and HLA in healthy donors. Here immunoSEQ multiplex PCR was the method, and the copy in TCRdb shows in-frame clones only, minus some. The sample carries around 110,000 clones, about four fifths recorded once. Source material: PBMCs. These receptors were obtained from a man aged 45 to 65 in good health and CMV-seronegative. Both conserved end residues are part of each CDR3. A D gene is named only where the DNA matches it firmly. Expanded clones get a size class; other rows say once, few or many, or leave the size out.

size: -
length: 16
V: TRBV5-4
J: TRBJ1-1
D: -
CDR3: CASSSMNQGGGTEAFF
DNA: TGTGCCAGCAGCTCTATGAATCAGGGAGGGGGCACTGAAGCTTTCTTT

size: once
length: 15
V: TRBV9
J: TRBJ2-3
D: -
CDR3: CASSVGGGGTDTQYF
DNA: TGTGCCAGCAGCGTAGGAGGGGGGGGCACAGATACGCAGTATTTT

size: -
length: 13
V: TRBV10-1
J: TRBJ1-5
D: -
CDR3: CASSPRGHQPQHF
DNA: TGCGCCAGCAGTCCCCGAGGGCATCAGCCCCAGCATTTT

size: once
length: 16
V: TRBV10-1
J: TRBJ2-5
D: TRBD2
CDR3: CASSGSRAGVQETQYF
DNA: TGCGCCAGCAGTGGGTCCCGAGCGGGGGTCCAAGAGACCCAGTACTTC

size: few
length: 15
V: TRBV5-1
J: TRBJ2-1
D: -
CDR3: CASSLGLAPSDEQFF
DNA: TGCGCCAGCAGCTTGGGGCTAGCGCCCTCGGATGAGCAGTTCTTC

size: once
length: 15
V: TRBV5-5
J: TRBJ1-4
D: -
CDR3: CASSLYGATNEKLFF
DNA: TGTGCCAGCAGCCTCTACGGGGCAACTAATGAAAAACTGTTTTTT

size: -
length: 15
V: TRBV6-5
J: TRBJ2-1
D: TRBD2
CDR3: CASRTSGGAGNEQFF
DNA: TGTGCCAGCCGCACTAGCGGGGGGGCAGGTAATGAGCAGTTCTTC

size: -
length: 13
V: TRBV4-1
J: TRBJ1-6
D: -
CDR3: CASSQERDSPLHF
DNA: TGCGCCAGCAGCCAAGAGAGGGATTCACCCCTCCACTTT

size: few
length: 15
V: TRBV5-4
J: TRBJ1-2
D: TRBD1
CDR3: CASSRGQGTIYGYTF
DNA: TGTGCCAGCTCGAGGGGGCAGGGGACCATCTATGGCTACACCTTC

size: few
length: 15
V: TRBV5-6
J: TRBJ1-4
D: TRBD1
CDR3: CASSFPGQGGEKLFF
DNA: TGTGCCAGCAGCTTCCCGGGTCAGGGGGGTGAAAAACTGTTTTTT

size: -
length: 13
V: TRBV11-2
J: TRBJ1-2
D: TRBD1
CDR3: CASSLDLDRAGTF
DNA: TGTGCCAGCAGCTTAGATCTTGACAGGGCGGGCACCTTC

size: few
length: 14
V: TRBV5-8
J: TRBJ1-4
D: TRBD1
CDR3: CASSGDRENEKLFF
DNA: TGTGCCAGCAGCGGGGACAGGGAAAATGAAAAACTGTTTTTT

size: once
length: 15
V: TRBV28
J: TRBJ1-2
D: TRBD1
CDR3: CASSLEDRGNYGYTF
DNA: TGTGCCAGCAGTTTAGAGGACAGGGGTAACTATGGCTACACCTTC

size: -
length: 15
V: TRBV10-1
J: TRBJ1-4
D: TRBD1
CDR3: CASSDRTGHNEKLFF
DNA: TGCGCCAGCAGTGACCGGACAGGCCATAATGAAAAACTGTTTTTT

size: -
length: 14
V: TRBV5-8
J: TRBJ1-2
D: TRBD1
CDR3: CASSSEQGANGYTF
DNA: TGTGCCAGCAGCTCAGAGCAGGGGGCGAATGGCTACACCTTC

size: -
length: 14
V: TRBV5-4
J: TRBJ1-2
D: -
CDR3: CASSQKLGSYGYTF
DNA: TGTGCCAGCAGCCAGAAATTGGGGAGCTATGGCTACACCTTC

size: once
length: 14
V: TRBV14
J: TRBJ1-3
D: -
CDR3: CASSPLISGNTIYF
DNA: TGTGCCAGCAGCCCACTTATCTCTGGAAACACCATATATTTT